Listed below are T cell receptor beta chains from one sample, sequenced in a study of blood T cell repertoires in COVID-19. Produced via immunoSEQ multiplex PCR; TCRdb's table is partial and in-frame only. The sample consists of 350,000 or so clones, approximately 92% of them appearing once. The sample consisted of PBMCs or T cells enriched from blood (not recorded which). The source of these receptors is a woman aged 25-40 years who had recovered from COVID-19. CDR3s include the opening cysteine and the closing phenylalanine or tryptophan.

>TRBJ2-5|TRBV5-1
CASSLQLAGGPMETQYF
>TRBJ2-3|TRBV3-1/TRBV3-2
CASSHGLAADTQYF
>TRBJ2-4|TRBV7-9
CASSLQIAKNIQYF
>TRBJ1-1|TRBV3-1/TRBV3-2
CASSWDTNTEAFF
>TRBJ2-7|TRBV27
CASRTRDRSYEQYF
>TRBJ2-1|TRBV4-1
CASSQVFSGGENEQFF
>TRBJ1-2|TRBV5-4
CASSLQGANYQGYTF
>TRBJ2-7|TRBV24-1
CATRGTASSEQYF
>TRBJ2-7|TRBV11-2
CASSSLDNGTGGYEQYF
>TRBJ1-2|TRBV1
CTSSPEGQAVQPNYGYTF
>TRBJ1-2|TRBV4-3
CASSQGQARYGYTF
>TRBJ2-7|TRBV6-5
CASSFTGVLSYEQYF
>TRBJ2-7|TRBV6-5
CASSPGTGNEQYF
>TRBJ2-1|TRBV5-1
CASSSSEGGGEQFF
>TRBJ1-5|TRBV6-5
CASSYGGGNNQPQHF
>TRBJ1-2|TRBV19
CASSISRQGGGYTF
>TRBJ2-1|TRBV10-3
CAISGTSGYNEQFF
>TRBJ2-2|TRBV10-3
CASKTGLITGELFF
>TRBJ1-2|TRBV28
CASSLYLGSAVYGYTF
>TRBJ1-6|TRBV28
CASSFGDTHNSPLHF
>TRBJ2-1|TRBV19
CASSIGGRSSYNEQFF
>TRBJ1-5|TRBV20-1
CSASRAGAQPQHF
>TRBJ1-1|TRBV28
CASSFPGTTEAFF
>TRBJ2-3|TRBV28
CASRTGTSRTDTQYF
>TRBJ2-1|TRBV19
CASGTSGRGEQFF
>TRBJ2-3|TRBV5-6
CASSRSSGGGTDTQYF
>TRBJ2-3|TRBV5-1
CASSKTSGRGDTQYF
>TRBJ2-7|TRBV14
CASSQTVKQYF
>TRBJ2-7|TRBV19
CASSADRFRGTYEQYF
>TRBJ1-2|TRBV6-1
CASSEAGNYGYTF
>TRBJ1-5|TRBV6-5
CASKDQGYSNQPQHF
>TRBJ2-5|TRBV7-9
CASSLAVARAETQYF
>TRBJ2-1|TRBV13
CASSPTQSLAGGPNFYNEQFF
>TRBJ2-7|TRBV4-3
CASSQDIGTGAYEQYF
>TRBJ1-5|TRBV4-1
CASSRWTGSNQPQHF
>TRBJ1-5|TRBV5-5
CASSPTLTGNNQPQHF
>TRBJ2-7|TRBV7-9
CASSPQGAKGEQYF
>TRBJ1-1|TRBV7-2
CASSFSSGPNTEAFF
>TRBJ2-5|TRBV12-3/TRBV12-4
CASSWAETQYF
>TRBJ1-2|TRBV27
CASSSRTGGIYGYTF
>TRBJ1-2|TRBV19
CASIREGAFLGYTF
>TRBJ1-1|TRBV5-4
CASSLAGGTMNTEAFF
>TRBJ1-1|TRBV3-1/TRBV3-2
CASSRRTGPTEAFF
>TRBJ1-1|TRBV6-5
CASRDRENTEAFF
>TRBJ2-5|TRBV7-6
CASSLLPGTGEETQYF
>TRBJ2-7|TRBV30
CAWSRPGQGTYEQYF
>TRBJ2-1|TRBV19
CASTPTSGKLSYNEQFF
>TRBJ2-1|TRBV24-1
CATSDYISGNEQFF
>TRBJ2-6|TRBV19
CASSRVTGANVLTF